This is a list of T cell receptor beta chains from one sample in a study of blood T cell repertoires in COVID-19. Libraries were prepared by immunoSEQ multiplex PCR; TCRdb keeps only in-frame clonotypes and omits some of them. The sample carries more than 450,000 clones, roughly 87% recorded once. Material for sequencing was PBMCs or T cells enriched from blood (not recorded which). The receptor set was obtained from a woman between 18 and 29 years old who had recovered from COVID-19. Both conserved end residues are part of each CDR3. A D gene is named only where the DNA matches it firmly. Clone size, where shown, is once, few, many, or a class for clones that have expanded.

>TRBJ2-5|NA|14|NA|TRBV10-1
CASSESQGMETQYF
TGCGCCAGCAGTGAGTCCCAGGGGATGGAGACCCAGTACTTC
>TRBJ2-7|NA|14|NA|TRBV29-1
CSVEGNQGVYEQYF
TGCAGCGTTGAGGGGAACCAAGGGGTCTACGAGCAGTACTTC
>TRBJ2-7|NA|13|NA|TRBV2
CASSSGGHNEQYF
TGTGCCAGCAGTTCCGGGGGGCACAACGAGCAGTACTTC
>TRBJ2-5|NA|15|NA|TRBV7-2
CASSPNGRDTETQYF
TGTGCCAGCAGCCCGAACGGTAGGGACACGGAGACCCAGTACTTC
>TRBJ1-2|NA|12|TRBD1|TRBV5-5
CASSPRDSGYTF
TGTGCCAGCAGCCCCCGGGACAGTGGCTACACCTTC
>TRBJ2-3|NA|16|TRBD1|TRBV28
CASSLTGQGARDTQYF
TGTGCCAGCAGTTTAACGGGACAGGGGGCAAGAGATACGCAGTATTTT
>TRBJ2-4|NA|13|NA|TRBV7-2
CASSLWAQNIQYF
TGTGCCAGCAGCTTATGGGCACAAAACATTCAGTACTTC
>TRBJ1-1|NA|13|TRBD1|TRBV2
CASRGTGNTEAFF
TGTGCCAGCAGGGGGACAGGGAACACTGAAGCTTTCTTT
>TRBJ1-2|NA|13|TRBD1|TRBV11-2
CASSLWTGDGYTF
TGTGCCAGCAGCCTCTGGACAGGGGACGGCTACACCTTC
>TRBJ1-2|NA|13|TRBD1|TRBV12-3/TRBV12-4
CASSHTGGDGYTF
TGTGCCAGCAGTCATACAGGGGGGGATGGCTACACCTTC
>TRBJ2-1|NA|13|TRBD2|TRBV5-1
CASNSGGNNEQFF
TGCGCCAGCAACAGCGGGGGGAACAATGAGCAGTTCTTC
>TRBJ2-7|NA|16|NA|TRBV2
CASSLVKAVIRYEQYF
TGTGCCAGCAGCCTAGTTAAGGCTGTCATTCGGTACGAGCAGTACTTC
>TRBJ1-4|NA|16|NA|TRBV7-9
CASSVTPGATNEKLFF
TGTGCCAGCAGCGTGACCCCGGGGGCAACTAATGAAAAACTGTTTTTT
>TRBJ1-2|NA|14|TRBD1|TRBV6-5
CASGESGGASGYTF
TGTGCCAGCGGAGAGTCAGGGGGCGCGAGTGGCTACACCTTC
>TRBJ2-7|once|14|NA|TRBV6-5
CASRTTTGVGEQYF
TGTGCCAGCAGGACTACGACGGGGGTGGGAGAGCAGTACTTC
>TRBJ2-1|NA|14|TRBD1|TRBV10-3
CAGRSDRGGNEQFF
TGTGCCGGGAGGTCGGACAGGGGGGGCAATGAGCAGTTCTTC
>TRBJ1-4|NA|15|NA|TRBV4-2
CASSRNGQTNEKLFF
TGTGCCAGCAGCCGCAACGGACAGACTAATGAAAAACTGTTTTTT
>TRBJ1-3|NA|13|NA|TRBV5-1
CASSDGPGNTIYF
TGCGCCAGCAGTGATGGGCCGGGAAACACCATATATTTT
>TRBJ1-4|few|13|NA|TRBV10-3
CAAQQGLNEKLFF
TGTGCCGCGCAACAGGGCCTTAATGAAAAACTGTTTTTT
>TRBJ1-5|NA|11|NA|TRBV19
CASQGGQPQHF
TGTGCCAGCCAAGGCGGTCAGCCCCAGCATTTT
>TRBJ2-7|NA|15|TRBD2|TRBV6-1
CASSEAGLALNEQYF
TGTGCCAGCAGTGAAGCCGGACTAGCTTTGAACGAGCAGTACTTC
>TRBJ1-1|NA|15|NA|TRBV4-1
CASSSRGPLGGGAFF
TGCGCCAGCAGCTCCCGAGGACCCCTGGGGGGGGGAGCTTTCTTT
>TRBJ1-5|NA|14|NA|TRBV30
CAWSGEGVRQPQHF
TGTGCCTGGAGTGGAGAAGGGGTAAGGCAGCCCCAGCATTTT
>TRBJ2-3|NA|16|NA|TRBV30
CAWSDLEGGPSDTQYF
TGTGCCTGGAGTGATCTGGAGGGGGGGCCATCAGATACGCAGTATTTT
>TRBJ2-5|NA|12|TRBD2|TRBV19
CAYVSGERAQYF
TGTGCCTATGTTAGCGGGGAAAGAGCCCAGTACTTC
>TRBJ2-1|NA|15|NA|TRBV18
CASSADRGLFNEQFF
TGTGCCAGCTCCGCTGATCGAGGTTTGTTTAATGAGCAGTTCTTC